This T cell receptor (beta chain) originates from a study of T cells in Graves' hyperthyroidism and ophthalmopathy. The study, taken as a whole, reports: The blood repertoire included most of the expanded thyroid clonotypes above 0.001.

Amplification of TCR beta CDR3 regions used RNA as the template. TCR CDR3 regions were first amplified by RT-PCR with HTBI primers. A single record per CDR3 protein comes from TCRdb applying MiXCR to the multiplex PCR reads. The table lists under 350,000 distinct CDR3 sequences, roughly 18% of them singletons, with under 55% in the top ten. Note on this clonotype: What it binds is unknown.

If no ophthalmopathy progression occurred within 18 months, Graves' hyperthyroidism was stable. Exclusions: uncontrolled infection, other autoimmune disease, pregnancy, lactation. Clinical symptoms, serum thyroxine and TRAb, thyroid ultrasound and orbital computed tomography together formed the diagnostic basis. The specimen was blood. The receptor was isolated from a woman between 45 and 65 years old with Graves' hyperthyroidism.

CDR3 sequence reads: CASSFDRAGGSDTQYF. Here the CDR3 DNA reads TGTGCCAGCAGTTTTGACCGGGCGGGAGGATCAGATACGCAGTATTTT. J is TRBJ2-3 and V is TRBV12-3 or TRBV12-4, with 8 bases identical to TRBD2. V shed 3 bases and J 4 bases; nucleotides not matched to a gene: 9. CDR3 size: 16 residues.